The 31 T cell receptor beta chains below come from one sample, sequenced in a study of T cells after yellow fever vaccination. Via MiXCR, TCRdb re-called the 5' RACE reads, giving one row per CDR3 protein. Counted here are about 330,000 distinct CDR3 sequences, around 6.8% occurring once; the ten biggest clones make up about a sixth. The input for sequencing was PBMCs, taken around 45 days after the first yellow fever vaccination. These TCRs come from a young man who received the YFV17D yellow fever vaccine.

In its sample, this clonotype was seen many times. V and J are TRBV29-1 and TRBJ1-1, with TRBD1 identical over 7 bases. The CDR3 has 13 amino acids. The V segment lost 6 bases and the J segment 1 base; nucleotides outside the gene matches: 5. Germline-derived CDR1 and CDR2 are SQVTM and ANQGSEA. For the CDR3, the DNA is TGCAGCGTGGCCCGACAGGGGAACACTGAAGCTTTCTTT. It codes for CSVARQGNTEAFF.

J is TRBJ1-6 and V is TRBV5-4; the match to TRBD1 covers 9 bases. This CDR3 region has 18 residues. The V and J ends lost 2 bases and 0 bases, in that order; junction bases with no gene match: 6. CDR1 is SGHNT and CDR2 is YYREEE in the germline V gene (reference sequence). This chain's CDR3 is CASSFPKDRGSYNSPLHF. The CDR3 DNA sequence: TGTGCCAGCAGCTTCCCAAAGGACAGGGGCTCCTATAATTCACCCCTCCACTTT.

The chain is built from TRBV4-3 and TRBJ2-6; perhaps TRBD1 as D (6 bases). CDR1 is LGHNA and CDR2 is YSLEER in the germline V gene. V gave up 1 base and J gave up 2 bases, with 21 bases separating them. This CDR3 contains 20 residues. The CDR3 DNA sequence: TGCGCCAGCAGCCAAGCAATAGTTATTGCCCAGGGGACTGGGGCCAACGTCCTGACTTTC. Amino acids: CASSQAIVIAQGTGANVLTF.

This clonotype was seen only a few times. This sequence joins TRBV7-2 and TRBJ2-3; possible D gene TRBD2, 5 bases. V was cut by 5 bases and J by 2 bases, with 11 bases left in between. The CDR3 loop spans 14 amino acids. Per germline, CDR1 SGHTA and CDR2 FQGNSA. The CDR3 nucleotides are TGTGCCAGCAGCACGACTACAGCCACAGATACGCAGTATTTT. This encodes CASSTTTATDTQYF.

V usage is TRBV6-1 and J usage is TRBJ2-3, with D perhaps TRBD1 or TRBD2 (5 bases each). The ends were cut back, 5 bases at V and 0 bases at J, with 12 bases in the middle. Germline CDR1 MNHNS, CDR2 SASEGT. This CDR3 is built from 15 residues. CDR3 nucleotide sequence: TGTGCCAGCAGTAAATCTCGGGACAGCACAGATACGCAGTATTTT. This codes for CASSKSRDSTDTQYF.

This clonotype was recorded a few times. This chain connects TRBV29-1 to TRBJ2-1, with D maybe TRBD1 (6 bases). The CDR3 covers 13 residues. The V gene's germline CDR1 is SQVTM and CDR2 ANQGSEA. V lost 4 bases and J 7 bases, leaving 14 bases between the germline ends. CDR3: CSVVRTVENEQFF. The DNA for the CDR3 is TGCAGCGTTGTGCGGACAGTGGAGAATGAGCAGTTCTTC.

V and J are TRBV18 and TRBJ1-2; D ambiguous. This CDR3 contains 12 residues. The germline V gene encodes CDR1 KGHSH and CDR2 LQKENI. The V and J ends lost 5 bases and 3 bases respectively, with 7 bases between them. In DNA, the CDR3 is TGTGCCAGCTCAGTGGAGGACTATGGCTACACCTTC. Translation gives CASSVEDYGYTF.

This rearrangement joins TRBV15 to TRBJ2-1, with TRBD2 identical over 10 bases. The J segment lost 6 bases and the V segment lost 1 base, leaving 3 bases of the junction unmatched. There are 15 residues in the CDR3. Germline assignment: CDR1 LNHNV and CDR2 YYDKDF (reference sequence). The CDR3 DNA is TGTGCCACCAGCAGAGCGGTAGCGGGGGGCAATGAGCAGTTCTTC. It is translated as CATSRAVAGGNEQFF.

This clonotype was detected ten times or more. The chain combines TRBV12-3 or TRBV12-4 with TRBJ2-7; D remains unclear. The V end lost 3 bases, the J end lost 3 bases, and 15 bases lay between the germline ends. This CDR3 is built from 15 residues. The CDR3 DNA is TGTGCCAGCAGTTTCGGCAGTTTGGCCTACTACGAGCAGTACGTC. Its protein is CASSFGSLAYYEQYV.

The V call is TRBV7-9, the J call TRBJ2-7; D possibly corresponds to TRBD1 (6 bases). CDR1 SEHNR and CDR2 FQNEAQ come from the germline V gene (reference sequence). This CDR3 has 13 residues. V gave up 4 bases and J gave up 5 bases, with 12 bases separating them. For the CDR3, the DNA is TGTGCCAGCAGCTCAGAGAACAGGGACGAGCAGTACTTC. Translated, it gives CASSSENRDEQYF.

This clonotype showed up just a few times. The V and J genes are TRBV20-1 and TRBJ2-2; 10 bases fit TRBD2. Germline loops: CDR1 DFQATT, CDR2 SNEGSKA (reference sequence). Trimming took 1 base from V and 8 from J; bases not matched to a gene: 1. The CDR3 runs to 13 residues. CDR3 nucleotide sequence: TGCAGTGCTAGAGTGACTAGCGGGGGGGAGCTGTTTTTT. Its translation is CSARVTSGGELFF.

The rearrangement joins TRBV5-1 to TRBJ2-5; no reliable D call. The CDR3 totals 13 residues. The V gene's germline CDR1 is SGHRS and CDR2 YFSETQ. Trimming stripped 8 bases from V and 1 base from J, with 12 bases between. The CDR3 nucleotides read TGCGCCAGTCGGCAGACACCCCAAGAGACCCAGTACTTC. This gives the protein CASRQTPQETQYF.

Details on this clonotype: The junction and the germline gene differ at one end; a read error may be behind it. The chain couples TRBV4-1 to TRBJ2-4; D call uncertain. Germline V lookup: CDR1 MGHRA, CDR2 YSYEKL. This CDR3 region has 18 residues. The CDR3 reads CASTQDDPARLAKNIQYF. CDR3 coding DNA: TGCGCCAGCACCCAAGATGATCCAGCCAGGCTGGCCAAAAACATTCAGTACTTC.

V is TRBV12-3 or TRBV12-4 and J is TRBJ1-2; D perhaps matches TRBD1 (6 bases). The V and J ends lost 2 bases and 6 bases respectively, with 10 bases between them. The CDR3 length is 13 residues. Written as DNA, the CDR3 is TGTGCCAGCAGTTTAAACAGGGACGATGGCTACACCTTC. Encoded protein: CASSLNRDDGYTF.

CDR3 sequence (DNA): TGTGCCAGCAGCCTGGGGACAGGGTACTATGGCTACACCTTC. This translates into CASSLGTGYYGYTF. This chain joins TRBV7-2 and TRBJ1-2, with 9 bases lining up with TRBD1. Germline CDR1 SGHTA, CDR2 FQGNSA. The CDR3 is 14 amino acids. With V trimmed by 5 bases and J by 3 bases, 4 bases remained unmatched. The complete variable domain, with remaining parts taken from reference TRBV7-2 and TRBJ1-2, reads GAGVSQSPSNKVTEKGKDVELRCDPISGHTALYWYRQSLGQGLEFLIYFQGNSAPDKSGLPSDRFSAERTGGSVSTLTIQRTQQEDSAVYLCASSLGTGYYGYTFGSGTRLTVV.

This clonotype appeared a few times. Just one base apart from a much larger clone, this may be a read error. The chain couples TRBV7-2 to TRBJ2-5; TRBD2 matches 8 bases. This CDR3 has 14 residues. Germline loops: CDR1 SGHTA, CDR2 FQGNSA. Unmatched junction bases numbered 1, after V lost 3 bases and J lost 1 base. Here the CDR3 reads CASSFTSGQETQYF. The CDR3 DNA follows: TGTGCCAGCAGCTTTACTAGCGGCCAAGAGACCCAGTACTTC.

V is TRBV24-1 and J is TRBJ1-4; weak D call: TRBD1 (5 bases). V gave up 5 bases and J gave up 9 bases, with 12 bases separating them. Germline lookup yields CDR1 KGHDR and CDR2 SFDVKD. The CDR3 length is 13 residues. The CDR3 sequence: CATSARAGKKLFF. The CDR3 DNA sequence: TGTGCCACCAGTGCCAGGGCAGGGAAAAAACTGTTTTTT.

This clonotype has a handful of counts. This chain joins TRBV5-1 and TRBJ1-6; 7 positions match TRBD1. Per germline, CDR1 SGHRS and CDR2 YFSETQ. CDR3 size: 15 residues. J gave up 8 bases and V 0 bases, and 5 bases lay outside the gene matches. The CDR3 DNA is TGCGCCAGCAGCTTGGCCAGGGGGAAGGATTCACCCCTCCACTTT. Its translation: CASSLARGKDSPLHF.

This clonotype was seen a handful of times. The chain recombines TRBV20-1 with TRBJ1-2, with TRBD1 matching over 12 bases. Trimming took 5 bases from V and 7 from J; bases not matched to a gene: 5. This CDR3 is built from 13 residues. CDR1 and CDR2 (germline): DFQATT, SNEGSKA (reference sequence). The CDR3 sequence is CSAGDRGRGGYTF. CDR3 nucleotides: TGCAGTGCTGGGGACAGGGGGCGAGGTGGCTACACCTTC.

This clonotype was counted ten times or more. The CDR3 region has the DNA TGTGCCAGCAGTTATTTTAGCGGGGGGGCCCAAGAGACCCAGTACTTC. It translates to CASSYFSGGAQETQYF. The chain joins TRBV6-5 to TRBJ2-5, with 11 bases identical to TRBD2. The length of the CDR3 is 16 residues. Germline assignment: CDR1 MNHEY and CDR2 SVGAGI. V gave up 3 bases and J gave up 1 base; unmatched junction bases: 4.

This clonotype was counted at least ten times. V is TRBV29-1 and J is TRBJ2-7, with TRBD1 matching over 8 bases. V trimming: 6 bases; J trimming: 3 bases; junction bases outside the gene matches: 13. This CDR3 contains 15 residues. Per the germline V gene, CDR1 is SQVTM and CDR2 is ANQGSEA. CDR3 bases: TGCAGCGTCGTAACTCAGGGGGCCTCAGGCTACGAGCAGTACTTC. Its protein is CSVVTQGASGYEQYF.

The chain is built from TRBV7-2 and TRBJ2-7; 10 bases are a match to TRBD1. This CDR3 has 17 amino acids. Trimming took 0 bases from V and 0 from J; bases not matched to a gene: 5. Germline V gene lookup returns CDR1 SGHTA and CDR2 FQGNSA. DNA of the CDR3: TGTGCCAGCAGCTTAGCTGGGACAGGGGAAGGCTCCTACGAGCAGTACTTC. Encoded protein: CASSLAGTGEGSYEQYF.

In this sample, this clonotype turned up a few times. The rearrangement links TRBV6-5 to TRBJ1-2, with D unresolved. Per germline, CDR1 MNHEY and CDR2 SVGAGI. The ends were cut back, 2 bases at V and 0 bases at J, with 7 bases in the middle. The CDR3 loop spans 14 amino acids. The CDR3 DNA is TGTGCCAGCAGTTACGGGGTACCTAACTATGGCTACACCTTC. This codes for CASSYGVPNYGYTF.

The V call is TRBV27, the J call TRBJ2-3; D is unclear. Germline lookup yields CDR1 MNHEY and CDR2 SMNVEV (reference sequence). V was clipped by 3 bases and J by 2 bases, with 9 bases between them. The CDR3 has 14 amino acids. CDR3 amino acids: CASSFNLNTDTQYF. The CDR3 DNA reads as TGTGCCAGCAGTTTCAATCTGAACACAGATACGCAGTATTTT.

This clonotype was observed a handful of times. V and J are TRBV12-3 or TRBV12-4 and TRBJ2-3; 9 bases agree with TRBD2. Losses at the gene ends were 10 bases for V and 2 bases for J; bases not matched to a gene: 19. There are 18 residues in the CDR3. CDR3 sequence reads: CAICLFKSGGYLTDTQYF. The CDR3 DNA follows: TGTGCCATCTGTTTATTTAAAAGCGGGGGGTACCTCACAGATACGCAGTATTTT.

This clonotype was counted ten times or more. This chain joins TRBV29-1 and TRBJ2-3; D gene ambiguous. This CDR3 spans 14 amino acids. Germline lookup yields CDR1 SQVTM and CDR2 ANQGSEA. Deletions cut 6 bases from V and 5 bases from J, with 18 bases between. The CDR3 region is CSVALSVDGDTQYF. The CDR3 DNA follows: TGCAGCGTCGCCCTCTCTGTGGACGGAGATACGCAGTATTTT.

The CDR3 DNA reads as TGTGCCAGCAGTGACTCGATTGGGACAGGGAGAGGAAACACCATATATTTT. Residues: CASSDSIGTGRGNTIYF. The chain joins TRBV6-4 to TRBJ1-3; 9 bases are a match to TRBD1. The J segment lost 4 bases and the V segment lost 0 bases, leaving 7 bases of the junction unmatched. The CDR3 runs 17 residues. Germline CDR1 and CDR2: MRHNA and SNTAGT.

The chain recombines TRBV5-1 with TRBJ2-1; D gene uncertain. The germline V gene encodes CDR1 SGHRS and CDR2 YFSETQ. V was cut by 4 bases and J by 2 bases, with 13 bases left in between. This CDR3 region has 15 residues. Here the CDR3 reads CASSVNLVTYNEQFF. The DNA for the CDR3 is TGCGCCAGCAGCGTGAACTTAGTAACCTACAATGAGCAGTTCTTC.

This clonotype came up a few times. The rearrangement joins TRBV3-1 to TRBJ2-1; D is uncertain. This CDR3 is 14 amino acids long. Germline V gene data show CDR1 as LGHDT and CDR2 as YNNKEL (reference sequence). Trimming stripped 4 bases from V and 1 base from J, with 8 bases between. The CDR3 sequence is CASSPEGSYNEQFF. CDR3 in DNA: TGTGCCAGCAGCCCGGAAGGATCCTACAATGAGCAGTTCTTC.

The chain is built from TRBV7-8 and TRBJ1-1; tentative D call: TRBD1 (5 bases). The germline V gene has CDR1 SGHVS and CDR2 FQNEAQ. Trimming left V 7 bases short and J 4 bases short, with 13 bases between. The CDR3 has 13 amino acids. CDR3 sequence (DNA): TGTGCCAGCAAGAGGGGTGGGAGCACTGAAGCTTTCTTT. As protein: CASKRGGSTEAFF.

This clonotype has just a few counts. J is TRBJ2-7 and V is TRBV5-4; 8 bases fit TRBD1. V gave up 0 bases and J gave up 5 bases; unmatched junction bases: 4. CDR3 length: 14 amino acids. Germline CDR1 and CDR2: SGHNT and YYREEE (reference sequence). The CDR3 region has the DNA TGTGCCAGCAGCTTGGTAGGACAGGGAAACGAGCAGTACGTC. This sequence encodes CASSLVGQGNEQYV.